This passage covers 9 T cell receptor beta chains from one sample sequenced in a study of beta chain features in type 1 diabetes. The authors reverse transcribed all of the isolated RNA, so sequencing captured expressed TCRB transcripts. Libraries were prepared by immunoSEQ multiplex PCR; TCRdb keeps only in-frame clonotypes and omits some of them. The table lists about 290,000 clones, 7% to 9% of them singletons. The source material was central memory CD4+ T cells from blood. Receptor source: a young woman in good health.

This clone was counted many times. The chain's CDR3 is CASSGGRGIQYF. The CDR3 DNA reads as TGTGCCAGCAGCGGCGGACGGGGCATTCAGTACTTC. J is TRBJ2-4 and V is TRBV5-6; TRBD2 might be the D (5 bases). CDR3 size: 12 residues. Germline V gene data show CDR1 as SGHDT and CDR2 as YYEEEE. The V end was cut by 4 bases, the J end by 9 bases, with 11 bases between. The full variable domain, with the rest looked up from reference TRBV5-6 and TRBJ2-4, is DAGVTQSPTHLIKTRGQQVTLRCSPKSGHDTVSWYQQALGQGPQFIFQYYEEEERQRGNFPDRFSGHQFPNYSSELNVNALLLGDSALYLCASSGGRGIQYFGAGTRLSVL.

The chain links TRBV9 to TRBJ1-1; unclear D gene. CDR3 length: 13 amino acids. From germline, CDR1 is SGDLS and CDR2 YYNGEE. The V and J ends lost 0 bases and 3 bases respectively, with 6 bases between them. The CDR3 spells CASSVGAHTEAFF. CDR3 coding DNA: TGTGCCAGCAGCGTAGGGGCCCACACTGAAGCTTTCTTT.

This clone occurred many times. DNA of the CDR3: TGTGCCAGCAGTCAACAGGGGGCCACCACTGAAGCTTTCTTT. Translating gives CASSQQGATTEAFF. The gene calls are TRBV7-9 and TRBJ1-1; 9 bases align to TRBD1. This CDR3 contains 14 residues. Germline CDR1 reads SEHNR; CDR2 reads FQNEAQ (reference sequence). J gave up 4 bases and V 6 bases, and 6 bases lay outside the gene matches.

V and J are TRBV18 and TRBJ1-1; D gene unclear. Trimming pared 4 bases from V and 6 bases from J, leaving 9 bases between. The germline V gene encodes CDR1 KGHSH and CDR2 LQKENI. This CDR3 spans 12 amino acids. The CDR3 region is CASSRQIAEAFF. The CDR3 coding sequence is TGTGCCAGCTCACGGCAAATCGCTGAAGCTTTCTTT.

This clone has just a few counts. This rearrangement joins TRBV30 to TRBJ1-1, with 7 bases aligning to TRBD1. V gave up 2 bases and J gave up 4 bases; unmatched junction bases: 13. Germline CDR1 GTSNPN, CDR2 SVGIG (reference sequence). The CDR3 consists of 16 residues. The CDR3 here is CAWSSLSRQGGTEAFF. The DNA for the CDR3 is TGTGCCTGGAGTTCCTTATCCCGACAGGGCGGCACTGAAGCTTTCTTT.

This clone was seen more than once but under ten times. The rearrangement links TRBV5-6 to TRBJ2-1; unclear D gene. Deletions cut 10 bases from V and 6 bases from J, with 14 bases between. Germline CDR1 is SGHDT and CDR2 is YYEEEE. The CDR3 loop spans 12 amino acids. Here the CDR3 reads CAPTFGSNEQFF. CDR3 sequence (DNA): TGTGCCCCCACCTTTGGGTCCAATGAGCAGTTCTTC.

In this sample, this clone turned up a few times. The V and J genes are TRBV5-1 and TRBJ2-5; 7 bases agree with TRBD2. This CDR3 is 14 amino acids long. The trim removed 2 bases at V and 2 bases at J, leaving 3 bases unmatched. Germline assignment: CDR1 SGHRS and CDR2 YFSETQ. The CDR3 DNA follows: TGCGCCAGCAGCTTAATACTAGCGCAAGAGACCCAGTACTTC. Protein sequence: CASSLILAQETQYF.

This clone was counted only a few times. V usage is TRBV27 and J usage is TRBJ1-1; maybe TRBD1 (5 bases). Germline V lookup: CDR1 MNHEY, CDR2 SMNVEV (reference sequence). The CDR3 spans 16 residues. V lost 5 bases to trimming and J lost 1 base, with 17 bases between them. CDR3 residues: CASSLYSREGNTEAFF. The CDR3 region has the DNA TGTGCCAGCAGTCTCTATAGCAGGGAGGGGAACACTGAAGCTTTCTTT.

This clone was seen many times. The rearrangement uses TRBV5-8 and TRBJ2-2, with 12 bases lining up with TRBD2. Germline-derived CDR1 and CDR2 are SGHTS and YDEGEE. V shed 9 bases and J 1 base; nucleotides not matched to a gene: 4. The CDR3 runs 15 residues. CDR3 sequence (DNA): TGTGCCATACGGACTAGCGGGGTGAACACCGGGGAGCTGTTTTTT. Protein sequence: CAIRTSGVNTGELFF.